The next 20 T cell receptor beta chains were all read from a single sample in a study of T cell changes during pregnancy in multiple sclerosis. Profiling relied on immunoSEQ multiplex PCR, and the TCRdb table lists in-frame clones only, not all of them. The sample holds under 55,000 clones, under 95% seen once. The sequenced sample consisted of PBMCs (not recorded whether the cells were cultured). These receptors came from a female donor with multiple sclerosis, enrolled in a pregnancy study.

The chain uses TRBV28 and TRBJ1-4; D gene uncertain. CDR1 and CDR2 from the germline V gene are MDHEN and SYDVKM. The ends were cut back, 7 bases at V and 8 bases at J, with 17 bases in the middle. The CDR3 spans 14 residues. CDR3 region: CASKTSRLREKLFF. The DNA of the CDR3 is TGTGCCAGCAAAACGAGCAGACTGCGCGAAAAACTGTTTTTT.

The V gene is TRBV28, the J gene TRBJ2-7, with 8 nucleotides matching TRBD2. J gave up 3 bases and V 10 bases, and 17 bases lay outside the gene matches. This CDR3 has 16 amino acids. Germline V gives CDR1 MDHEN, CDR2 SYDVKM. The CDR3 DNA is TGTGCCACCCTGAAAGGGGGAACTAGCGGTTACTACGAGCAGTACTTC. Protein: CATLKGGTSGYYEQYF.

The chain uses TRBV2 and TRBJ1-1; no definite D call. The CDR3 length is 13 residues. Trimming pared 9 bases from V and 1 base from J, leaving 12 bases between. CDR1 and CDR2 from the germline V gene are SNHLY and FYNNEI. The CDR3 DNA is TGTGCCAGTGAGGGTTATCGGAACACTGAAGCTTTCTTT. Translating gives CASEGYRNTEAFF.

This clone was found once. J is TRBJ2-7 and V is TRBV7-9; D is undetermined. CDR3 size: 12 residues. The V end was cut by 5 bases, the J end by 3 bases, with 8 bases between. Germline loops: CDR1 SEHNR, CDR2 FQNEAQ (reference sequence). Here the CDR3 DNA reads TGTGCCAGCAGCCGCGAAAACTACGAGCAGTACTTC. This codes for CASSRENYEQYF.

The CDR3 here is CASSTPTSGQETQYF. The CDR3 bases are TGTGCCAGTAGTACCCCGACTAGCGGACAAGAGACCCAGTACTTC. V and J are TRBV19 and TRBJ2-5; 9 nucleotides align to TRBD2. Germline CDR1 reads LNHDA; CDR2 reads SQIVND (reference sequence). CDR3 length equals 15 residues. V gave up 4 bases and J gave up 2 bases; unmatched junction bases: 5.

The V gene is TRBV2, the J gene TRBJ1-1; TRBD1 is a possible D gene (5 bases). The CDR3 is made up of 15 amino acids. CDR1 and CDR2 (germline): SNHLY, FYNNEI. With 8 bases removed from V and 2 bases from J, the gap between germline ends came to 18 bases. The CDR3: CASRRDGLTNTEAFF. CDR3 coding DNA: TGTGCCAGCCGCAGGGACGGACTAACAAACACTGAAGCTTTCTTT.

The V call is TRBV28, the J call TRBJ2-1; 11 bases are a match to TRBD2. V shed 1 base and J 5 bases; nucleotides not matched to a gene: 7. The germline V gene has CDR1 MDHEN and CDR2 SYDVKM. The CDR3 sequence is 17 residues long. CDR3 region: CASSLSSGGLADNEQFF. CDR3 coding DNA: TGTGCCAGCAGTTTATCTAGCGGGGGGCTAGCGGACAATGAGCAGTTCTTC.

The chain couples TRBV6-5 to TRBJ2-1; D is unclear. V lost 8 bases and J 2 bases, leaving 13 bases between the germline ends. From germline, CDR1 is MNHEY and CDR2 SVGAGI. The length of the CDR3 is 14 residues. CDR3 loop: CASQDGPPYNEQFF. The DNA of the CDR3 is TGTGCCAGCCAGGACGGCCCCCCCTACAATGAGCAGTTCTTC.

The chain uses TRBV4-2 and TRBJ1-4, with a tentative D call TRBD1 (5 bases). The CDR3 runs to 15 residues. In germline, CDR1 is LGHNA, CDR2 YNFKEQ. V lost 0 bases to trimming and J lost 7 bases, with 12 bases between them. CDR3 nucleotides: TGTGCCAGCAGCCAAGATCGGGGGGAGGGTGAAAAACTGTTTTTT. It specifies CASSQDRGEGEKLFF.

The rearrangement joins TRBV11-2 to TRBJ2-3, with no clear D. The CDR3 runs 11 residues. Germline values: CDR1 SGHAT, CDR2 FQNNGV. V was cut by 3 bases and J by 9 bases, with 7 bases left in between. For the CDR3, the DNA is TGTGCCAGCAGCTTGGGTTTGACGCAGTATTTT. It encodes CASSLGLTQYF.

This CDR3 reads CASSSHSPNTEAFF. The CDR3 coding sequence is TGTGCCAGCAGTTCCCATAGCCCTAACACTGAAGCTTTCTTT. The V call is TRBV27, the J call TRBJ1-1; D is unresolved. Trimming left V 4 bases short and J 2 bases short, with 11 bases between. Germline V gene sequence: CDR1 MNHEY, CDR2 SMNVEV (reference sequence). The length of the CDR3 is 14 residues.

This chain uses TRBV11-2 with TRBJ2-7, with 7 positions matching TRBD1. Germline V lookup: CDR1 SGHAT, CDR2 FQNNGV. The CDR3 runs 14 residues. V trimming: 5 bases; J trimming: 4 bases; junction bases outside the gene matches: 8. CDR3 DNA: TGTGCCAGCAGCCAGAGTCAGGGACAGTACGAGCAGTACTTC. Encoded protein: CASSQSQGQYEQYF.

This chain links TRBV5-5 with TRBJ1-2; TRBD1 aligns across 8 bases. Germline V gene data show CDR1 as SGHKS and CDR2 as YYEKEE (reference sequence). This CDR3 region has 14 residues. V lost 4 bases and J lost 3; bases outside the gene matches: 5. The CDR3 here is CASSPSTGDYGYTF. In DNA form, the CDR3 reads TGTGCCAGCAGCCCCTCGACAGGGGACTATGGCTACACCTTC. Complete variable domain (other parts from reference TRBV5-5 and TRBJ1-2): DAGVTQSPTHLIKTRGQQVTLRCSPISGHKSVSWYQQVLGQGPQFIFQYYEKEERGRGNFPDRFSARQFPNYSSELNVNALLLGDSALYLCASSPSTGDYGYTFGSGTRLTVV.

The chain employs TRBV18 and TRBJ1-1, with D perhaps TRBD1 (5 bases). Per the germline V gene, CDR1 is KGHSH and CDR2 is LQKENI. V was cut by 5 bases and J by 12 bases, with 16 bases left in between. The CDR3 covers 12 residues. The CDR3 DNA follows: TGTGCCAGCTCAGCCCCGGGACCCTACACTTTCTTT. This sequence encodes CASSAPGPYTFF.

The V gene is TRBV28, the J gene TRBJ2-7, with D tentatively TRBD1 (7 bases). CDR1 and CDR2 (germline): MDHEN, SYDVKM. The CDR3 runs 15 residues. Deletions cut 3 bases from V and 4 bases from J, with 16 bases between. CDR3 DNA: TGTGCCAGCAGTTTTTCGGCAGGGGGGTTTTACGAGCAGTACTTC. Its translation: CASSFSAGGFYEQYF. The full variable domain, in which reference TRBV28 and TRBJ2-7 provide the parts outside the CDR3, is DVKVTQSSRYLVKRTGEKVFLECVQDMDHENMFWYRQDPGLGLRLIYFSYDVKMKEKGDIPEGYSVSREKKERFSLILESASTNQTSMYLCASSFSAGGFYEQYFGPGTRLTVT.

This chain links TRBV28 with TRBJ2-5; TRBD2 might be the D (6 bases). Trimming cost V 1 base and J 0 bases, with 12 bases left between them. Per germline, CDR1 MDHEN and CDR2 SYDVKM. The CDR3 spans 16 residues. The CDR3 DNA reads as TGTGCCAGCAGTTTATCCGGAGGGACCCACCAAGAGACCCAGTACTTC. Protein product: CASSLSGGTHQETQYF.

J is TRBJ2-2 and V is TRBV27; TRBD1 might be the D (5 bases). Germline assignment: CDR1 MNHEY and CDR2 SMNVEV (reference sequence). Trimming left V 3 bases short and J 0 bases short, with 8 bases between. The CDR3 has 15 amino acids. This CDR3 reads CASSLQGSNTGELFF. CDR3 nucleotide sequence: TGTGCCAGCAGTTTGCAGGGTTCGAACACCGGGGAGCTGTTTTTT.

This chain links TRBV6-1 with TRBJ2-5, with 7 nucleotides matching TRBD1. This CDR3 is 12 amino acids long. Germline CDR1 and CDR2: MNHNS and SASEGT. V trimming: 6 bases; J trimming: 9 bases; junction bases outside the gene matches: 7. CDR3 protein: CASRAFQGAQYF. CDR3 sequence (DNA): TGTGCCAGCAGGGCATTCCAGGGGGCCCAGTACTTC.

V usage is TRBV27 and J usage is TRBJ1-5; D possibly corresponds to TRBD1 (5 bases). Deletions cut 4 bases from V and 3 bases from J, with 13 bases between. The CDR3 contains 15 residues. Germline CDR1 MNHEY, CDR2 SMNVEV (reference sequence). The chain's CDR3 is CASSSVGQDNQPQHF. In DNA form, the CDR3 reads TGTGCCAGCAGTTCGGTCGGACAAGACAATCAGCCCCAGCATTTT.

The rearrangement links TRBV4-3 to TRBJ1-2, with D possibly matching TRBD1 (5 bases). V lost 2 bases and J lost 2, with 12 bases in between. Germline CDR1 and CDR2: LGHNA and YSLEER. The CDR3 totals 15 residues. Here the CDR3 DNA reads TGCGCCAGCAGCCAACTTTCGGGGGAGAACTATGGCTACACCTTC. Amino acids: CASSQLSGENYGYTF.